These T cell receptor beta chains were read from a single sample in a study of T cell changes during pregnancy in multiple sclerosis. Generated by immunoSEQ multiplex PCR, the TCRdb table keeps only in-frame clones and is missing some. The repertoire holds 85,000 to 100,000 clones, with 85% to 95% as singletons. The sample consisted of peripheral blood, taken in the first trimester of pregnancy. These receptors all come from a female donor with multiple sclerosis, enrolled in a pregnancy study. Each CDR3 is given with its conserved first and last residue. The order of the fields is clone size, D gene, V gene, J gene, CDR3 protein, CDR3 DNA. The D gene is left open where the match is weak. Clone size is not always given. Where it is, it says once, few, many or a class for expanded clones.

.	.	TRBV5-4	TRBJ1-4	CASSLAGSTNEKLFF	TGTGCCAGCAGCTTGGCCGGGTCAACTAATGAAAAACTGTTTTTT
.	.	TRBV6-6	TRBJ1-1	CASTRTGENTEAFF	TGTGCCAGCACCAGAACGGGGGAGAACACTGAAGCTTTCTTT
.	TRBD2	TRBV28	TRBJ2-5	CASSLLAEQETQYF	TGTGCCAGCAGCCTACTAGCGGAGCAAGAGACCCAGTACTTC
.	.	TRBV29-1	TRBJ2-5	CSTRWATRETQYF	TGCAGCACAAGATGGGCCACCAGAGAGACCCAGTACTTC
.	TRBD2	TRBV19	TRBJ2-2	CATRRTSGRRTSNTGELFF	TGTGCCACCCGGAGGACTAGCGGGAGGAGGACGTCGAACACCGGGGAGCTGTTTTTT
.	TRBD2	TRBV6-6	TRBJ2-3	CASRLSGSVTDTQYF	TGTGCCAGCAGACTTAGCGGGAGTGTCACAGATACGCAGTATTTT
.	.	TRBV7-2	TRBJ2-5	CASSMSSSETQYF	TGTGCCAGCAGCATGTCTAGTTCAGAGACCCAGTACTTC
.	.	TRBV6-1	TRBJ2-7	CASSELTGYPYEQYF	TGTGCCAGCAGTGAACTCACCGGGTACCCCTACGAGCAGTACTTC
.	.	TRBV5-1	TRBJ1-1	CASSATPLIPNTEAFF	TGCGCCAGCAGCGCGACTCCCTTAATACCGAACACTGAAGCTTTCTTT
once	TRBD2	TRBV4-2	TRBJ2-1	CASSQDGGRADNEQFF	TGTGCCAGCAGCCAAGATGGAGGGAGGGCCGACAATGAGCAGTTCTTC
.	.	TRBV28	TRBJ1-4	CASRGRREKLFF	TGTGCCAGCAGGGGGAGGCGTGAAAAACTGTTTTTT
.	TRBD2	TRBV7-3	TRBJ2-5	CASSLEPSGSGGQETQYF	TGTGCCAGCAGCTTAGAGCCTAGCGGGAGTGGGGGTCAAGAGACCCAGTACTTC
.	TRBD1	TRBV29-1	TRBJ1-1	CSADDRDTEAFF	TGCAGCGCCGACGACAGGGACACTGAAGCTTTCTTT
.	.	TRBV9	TRBJ2-2	CASSVGARNTGELFF	TGTGCCAGCAGCGTAGGGGCCCGAAACACCGGGGAGCTGTTTTTT
.	.	TRBV4-3	TRBJ2-6	CASSQDSFPSSGANVLTF	TGCGCCAGCAGCCAAGATTCATTCCCGAGCTCTGGGGCCAACGTCCTGACTTTC
.	TRBD2	TRBV27	TRBJ2-5	CASSFGGRGETQYF	TGTGCCAGCAGTTTCGGCGGGAGGGGAGAGACCCAGTACTTC
.	.	TRBV2	TRBJ1-4	CASRGPENEKLFF	TGTGCCAGCAGGGGGCCAGAAAATGAAAAACTGTTTTTT
.	TRBD1	TRBV19	TRBJ2-3	CASRSLRGQASSTDTQYF	TGTGCCAGTAGATCCCTCCGAGGACAGGCCTCTAGCACAGATACGCAGTATTTT
.	.	TRBV6-5	TRBJ1-2	CASSGGRGGGYTF	TGTGCCAGCTCCGGAGGCAGGGGTGGTGGCTACACCTTC
.	TRBD1	TRBV5-1	TRBJ2-7	CASSQGGQGYEQYF	TGCGCCAGCTCACAGGGAGGACAGGGCTACGAGCAGTACTTC
.	.	TRBV7-6	TRBJ1-1	CASSRDLNTEAFF	TGTGCCAGCAGCCGTGATCTAAACACTGAAGCTTTCTTT
.	.	TRBV5-6	TRBJ2-1	CASRTAGSYNEQFF	TGTGCCAGCCGCACCGCGGGGTCCTACAATGAGCAGTTCTTC
.	TRBD1	TRBV7-9	TRBJ2-7	CASSPPGQGFYEQYF	TGTGCCAGCAGCCCCCCGGGACAGGGGTTCTACGAGCAGTACTTC
.	.	TRBV29-1	TRBJ1-5	CSVGGAGQPQHF	TGCAGCGTTGGCGGGGCCGGTCAGCCCCAGCATTTT